The clone carrying this T cell receptor beta chain was observed once. This sample was taken from a study of shared T cell receptors in the human thymus. The germline V gene encodes CDR1 KGHSH and CDR2 LQKENI. The CDR3 length is 13 residues. Between the trimmed V and J ends, which lost 4 bases and 8 bases, there was a span of 9 bases. Generated by immunoSEQ multiplex PCR, the TCRdb table keeps only in-frame clones and is missing some. The table records hundreds of thousands of clones, roughly 88% of them present only once. This sample also appeared in a second study, on human thymus T cells.

This chain joins TRBV18 and TRBJ1-6; D is undetermined. Sample: thymocytes. The clonotype was recovered from a girl in the first two years of life with a congenital heart defect. This CDR3 reads CASSRQEDSPLHF. In DNA form, the CDR3 reads TGTGCCAGCTCACGGCAAGAAGATTCACCCCTCCACTTT.